This T cell receptor beta chain came from a study of cytomegalovirus exposure and HLA in healthy donors. Data came from immunoSEQ multiplex PCR; TCRdb stores just in-frame clones and leaves some out. Of some 140,000 clones in the sample, 84% are singletons; the top ten hold roughly 1.4%. CDR1 is MDHEN, CDR2 SYDVKM, per germline. V lost 3 bases and J lost 0, with 14 bases in between. This CDR3 region has 16 residues. The TCR was taken from a woman in her thirties in good health and CMV-seronegative. V gene TRBV28 combines with J gene TRBJ1-2; D is uncertain. Sequenced material: PBMCs. CDR3 loop: CASSFSGQQSNYGYTF. DNA of the CDR3: TGTGCCAGCAGTTTCAGTGGGCAGCAATCTAACTATGGCTACACCTTC.